This is a list of T cell receptor beta chains from one sample in a study of CD8 T cells in Susac syndrome. TCRdb reprocessed the immunoSEQ multiplex PCR reads with MiXCR, giving one entry per CDR3 protein. Of around 150,000 distinct CDR3 sequences in the sample, over 90% are singletons; the top ten hold roughly 0.15%. Sequenced: CD4+ T cells from PBMCs. The receptors stem from a human donor with Susac syndrome. CDR3s include the opening cysteine and the closing phenylalanine or tryptophan. D genes are given only for firm matches. Rows may omit the clone size; those that give it use once, few, many or a size class.

DNA,CDR3,J,V,size,D
TGTGCCAGCAGCTACGTCGGCTACCAAGGCTACGAGCAGTACTTC,CASSYVGYQGYEQYF,TRBJ2-7,TRBV7-2,.,.
TGCAGCGGCCGGACTAGCGGCTACAATGAGCAGTTCTTC,CSGRTSGYNEQFF,TRBJ2-1,TRBV29-1,.,TRBD2
TGTGCCAGCACCCGAAGCTCTGGGGCCAACGTCCTGACTTTC,CASTRSSGANVLTF,TRBJ2-6,TRBV9,.,.
TGTGCCAGCAGCCAAGCCCGGACAGACAGGAACACTGAAGCTTTCTTT,CASSQARTDRNTEAFF,TRBJ1-1,TRBV3-1,.,.
TGTGCCAGCAGTCTGGACCCTCTGTCGTCCGGCAATCAGCCCCAGCATTTT,CASSLDPLSSGNQPQHF,TRBJ1-5,TRBV28,.,.
TGTGCCCCCCAGAGGTATCCGGAGACCCAGTACTTC,CAPQRYPETQYF,TRBJ2-5,TRBV7-9,.,.
TGCAGTGCGGAGAAACCCTCTGGGGCCAACGTCCTGACTTTC,CSAEKPSGANVLTF,TRBJ2-6,TRBV20-1,.,.
TGTGCCTTGACTAGGGACGCGACGAACACCGGGGAGCTGTTTTTT,CALTRDATNTGELFF,TRBJ2-2,TRBV30,.,.
TGCGCCAGCAGCCAAGGGGTGAATACTGGCTACACCTTC,CASSQGVNTGYTF,TRBJ1-2,TRBV4-1,few,.
TGTGCCAGCAGCGCGCAACTAGCGTCGAATGAGCAGTTCTTC,CASSAQLASNEQFF,TRBJ2-1,TRBV9,few,TRBD2